This T cell receptor (beta chain) is from a study of human T cells and chemical hapten exposure (dated by TCRdb to the early 2020s). General notes on the study: For sensitization, 2% DPC in acetone was applied to a roughly 2 cm by roughly 2 cm area of upper inner arm skin. Throughout the study period of 20 to 30 weeks, patients also received therapeutic DPC doses to the scalp every week. Patch testing on the upper back used Finn chambers containing 0.01% DPC, with scoring done after 6 days according to International Contact Dermatitis Research Group standards. Most of the patients in the cohort were female, and the cohort covered alopecia areata with under or over 50% scalp involvement, alopecia totalis and alopecia universalis. Libraries were pooled for sequencing, and variation in per-sample TCR yields was attributed mainly to small differences in library volumes within the pool. This study followed changes in the peripheral blood TCR repertoire in vivo during primary and secondary sensitization of alopecia patients to the hapten diphenylcyclopropenone (DPC). Blood samples were taken from patients before sensitization (week 0) and at 2, 6 and about 24 weeks after DPC sensitization. For TCR sequencing, blood came from 25 to 35 alopecia patients at anywhere from one to four time points (pre-sensitization, 2, 6 and 24 weeks). The paper as a whole reports these results and caveats: No change with DPC sensitization was found in the number of TCRs above 1 in 1000 frequency, and no evidence of global repertoire structure alterations was found. Significantly more large CDR3 similarity clusters were formed by expanded TCRs than by pre-sensitization or healthy control sets, consistent with antigen-driven responses. Alopecia, a presumed autoimmune disease, was present in all patients, so the immune response of the patients might differ from that of healthy individuals. The number of PT1 expanded TCRs positively correlated with patch test score, significant at thresholds 8, 16 and 32 but not 4. After repeated subsampling, changes were observed in the strength of the expansion versus patch-test correlation and in the threshold at which the correlation became significant.

Library prep was done by RACE. The sequencer listed for this sample is NextSeq 500. During library preparation, unique molecular identifiers were attached to individual cDNA molecules so that TCRs could be counted quantitatively and reproducibly. From each blood RNA sample, both TCR alpha and TCR beta chains were sequenced. The published analysis was carried out like this. The median number of TCRs per sample was some 100,000, ranging from roughly 23,224 to 700,000. The Decombinator software suite was used to annotate V, J and CDR3 in the TCR reads. To make PS versus PT1 abundance plots, every sample was subsampled to the same number of TCRs (28,000). Expanded TCRs were defined as absent before sensitization and observed at least eight times at the 2-week time point. The public reads were quality trimmed at Q25 with fastp and then assembled into clones with MiXCR by TCRdb, keeping productive beta chains. Rows with one shared CDR3 protein collapse into an entry with the most common genes and DNA. The V and J calls and clone size come from TCRdb's table, not from the authors' own analysis. The sample records 87,000 or so distinct CDR3 sequences, roughly 8.8% of which are singletons. 3.6% of the sample is taken by the ten largest.

Taken from cysteine to phenylalanine, the CDR3 has 16 residues. The CDR3 DNA has 48 bases and is translated from base 1. The germline V gene sets CDR1 to MNHEY and CDR2 to SVGAGI. V and J are trimmed by 5 bases and 0 bases, and the gene matches miss 5 bases of the junction. The time point label on this specimen signifies: pre-sensitization, week 0. The sample's treatment or condition label is to be understood as: therapeutic diphenylcyclopropenone sensitization with weekly scalp DPC. Blood at each patch-test visit was drawn before the patch test was applied. Patients were eligible if aged 18 to 70, diagnosed with alopecia and judged suitable for DPC therapy, and pregnant patients were excluded. Total RNA was extracted from unfractionated whole blood collected in Tempus Blood RNA tubes. This clonotype was seen ten or more times. Its antigen is currently not known. Per-base quality was not reported, and no clone a single base away is much larger than it.

The rearrangement combines TRBV6-5 with TRBJ2-1, with 9 bases in between that match TRBD2. The source of this sequence is a woman aged 40 to 50 with alopecia areata. Some clones in this sample may be carry-over from other donors' samples. The input for sequencing was whole blood, taken in connection with sensitization to the hapten diphenylcyclopropenone (DPC). The CDR3 is CASSHLSGSSYNEQFF. The sequenced DNA is TGTGCCAGCAGTCATCTTAGCGGGAGCTCCTACAATGAGCAGTTCTTC.